One sample yielded the 16 T cell receptor beta chains listed below, sequenced in a study of shared clonotypes between healthy human individuals (TCRdb year 2020). Library generation was performed with the immunoSEQ multiplex PCR assay. TCRdb mirrors the immuneACCESS table, restricted to in-frame sequences. Some clones are absent from its copies; in checked studies, under half trace to an unresolved V gene, and the reason for the others is unknown. The sample table shows millions of clones, and 85% to 95% are seen once. The ten most abundant clones make up under 0.45% of the sample. What was sequenced was naive CD4+ T cells from PBMCs. Reading the label with the study, this specimen's cell subset or site is: CD45RA+ positively selected. The receptor set was obtained from a man aged 18-30 years in good health. Some clones in this sample may be carry-over from other donors' samples.

Concerning this clone: A junction boundary mismatches the germline segment, possibly from a read error. This chain joins TRBV4-1 and TRBJ1-3, with a possible D match to TRBD1 (5 bases). Germline CDR1 MGHRA, CDR2 YSYEKL. The CDR3 covers 16 residues. CDR3 nucleotide sequence: TGCGCCAGCAGCCAAGATTTGAGGGGAAGTGGCTTTGGTATATTCTTT. It specifies CASSQDLRGSGFGIFF.

About this clone: Additional DNA sequences in this sample encode the identical CDR3. The V call is TRBV28, the J call TRBJ2-7; no reliable D call. V dropped 5 bases and J dropped 0 bases, with 8 bases sitting between them. The CDR3 length is 13 residues. From germline, CDR1 is MDHEN and CDR2 SYDVKM. The CDR3 DNA reads as TGTGCCAGCAGTCGGACGCCCTCCTACGAGCAGTACTTC. Translation: CASSRTPSYEQYF.

This sequence joins TRBV6-1 and TRBJ2-3, with D possibly TRBD1 on 5 matching bases. V lost 4 bases and J 1 base, leaving 12 bases between the germline ends. Germline loops: CDR1 MNHNS, CDR2 SASEGT. The CDR3 has 15 amino acids. The DNA for the CDR3 is TGTGCCAGCAGTGGGATGACAGACCGCACAGATACGCAGTATTTT. Translated: CASSGMTDRTDTQYF.

The J gene is TRBJ1-5, the V gene TRBV19; D is undetermined. This CDR3 has 14 amino acids. Germline V gives CDR1 LNHDA, CDR2 SQIVND (reference sequence). Trimming took off 9 bases at V and 5 bases at J, with 17 bases between the two ends. The CDR3 DNA reads TGTGCCAGCAGCCGGGTACAGATTTATCAGCCCCAGCATTTT. This sequence encodes CASSRVQIYQPQHF.

This chain uses TRBV27 with TRBJ2-7; 9 bases line up with TRBD1. CDR1 is MNHEY and CDR2 is SMNVEV in the germline V gene (reference sequence). V lost 4 bases, J lost 0 bases, and 16 bases stayed unmatched. CDR3 length: 19 residues. The CDR3 reads CASSSTLTRQGGTSYEQYF. CDR3 DNA sequence: TGTGCCAGCAGTTCAACGCTCACACGACAGGGGGGAACCTCCTACGAGCAGTACTTC.

The V and J genes are TRBV27 and TRBJ2-7; D unresolved. CDR3 length: 15 residues. V lost 9 bases and J 3 bases, leaving 21 bases between the germline ends. Germline lookup yields CDR1 MNHEY and CDR2 SMNVEV (reference sequence). CDR3 in DNA: TGTGCCAGAGTTCTAGGGCAGCTCCCAGTCTACGAGCAGTACTTC. This gives the protein CARVLGQLPVYEQYF.

This clone appeared a few times. The V call is TRBV29-1, the J call TRBJ1-1; D is perhaps TRBD1 (5 bases). The CDR3 loop spans 14 amino acids. CDR1 SQVTM and CDR2 ANQGSEA come from the germline V gene. Trimming shortened V by 7 bases and J by 5 bases, and 20 bases separated the two germline ends. CDR3 residues: CSAQGRLGRTEAFF. Written as DNA, the CDR3 is TGCAGCGCTCAGGGACGGCTGGGGAGGACTGAAGCTTTCTTT.

The CDR3 region is CASMGRRALSYNEQFF. CDR3 nucleotide sequence: TGTGCCAGTATGGGGAGGCGGGCTCTATCCTACAATGAGCAGTTCTTC. This chain uses TRBV19 with TRBJ2-1; D perhaps matches TRBD2 (6 bases). V gave up 7 bases and J gave up 1 base, with 17 bases separating them. The CDR3 sequence is 16 residues long. Germline CDR1 reads LNHDA; CDR2 reads SQIVND (reference sequence).

This clone was detected once. This rearrangement joins TRBV7-2 to TRBJ1-2, with TRBD1 matching 9 bases. V trimming: 0 bases; J trimming: 8 bases; junction bases outside the gene matches: 7. The CDR3 totals 15 residues. The germline V gene has CDR1 SGHTA and CDR2 FQGNSA. CDR3: CASSLAMTGGLGYTF. In DNA form, the CDR3 reads TGTGCCAGCAGCTTAGCCATGACAGGGGGGTTGGGCTACACCTTC.

The CDR3 here is CASSSQVYEQYF. The CDR3 bases are TGTGCCAGCAGTTCGCAGGTCTACGAGCAGTACTTC. The chain is built from TRBV28 and TRBJ2-7; D is undetermined. V gave up 4 bases and J gave up 3 bases, with 7 bases separating them. The CDR3 loop spans 12 amino acids. CDR1 is MDHEN and CDR2 is SYDVKM in the germline V gene.

V usage is TRBV29-1 and J usage is TRBJ2-2; no clear D. The germline V gene encodes CDR1 SQVTM and CDR2 ANQGSEA. V dropped 4 bases and J dropped 0 bases, with 9 bases sitting between them. This CDR3 has 14 residues. CDR3 nucleotide sequence: TGCAGCGTTGTTGGGCAAGCGAACACCGGGGAGCTGTTTTTT. Translating it yields CSVVGQANTGELFF.

The chain recombines TRBV7-3 with TRBJ1-2; 10 bases are shared with TRBD1. This CDR3 contains 14 residues. Germline CDR1 SGHTA, CDR2 FQGTGA. The V segment lost 4 bases and the J segment 6 bases; nucleotides outside the gene matches: 5. This chain's CDR3 is CASSSEGQGDGYTF. The CDR3 coding sequence is TGTGCCAGCAGCTCCGAAGGACAGGGGGATGGCTACACCTTC.

The chain uses TRBV25-1 and TRBJ1-3; 7 positions agree with TRBD1. Germline V gene sequence: CDR1 MGHDK, CDR2 SYGVNS. The length of the CDR3 is 15 residues. V lost 6 bases to trimming and J lost 2 bases; unmatched junction nucleotides: 7. In DNA, the CDR3 is TGTGCCAGCAGCGAGACAGGGTTGGCTGGAAACACCATATATTTT. Translating gives CASSETGLAGNTIYF.

The CDR3, as DNA: TGCGCCAGCCGCCGCACCTATGACAGCGGGAGACGGTACGAGCAGTACTTC. This encodes CASRRTYDSGRRYEQYF. The V gene is TRBV5-1, the J gene TRBJ2-7; 8 bases are shared with TRBD2. Trimming removed 7 bases from V and 4 bases from J; junction bases left unmatched: 19. Germline V lookup: CDR1 SGHRS, CDR2 YFSETQ. This CDR3 is built from 17 residues. Looking up the rest from reference TRBV5-1 and TRBJ2-7 gives the full variable domain: KAGVTQTPRYLIKTRGQQVTLSCSPISGHRSVSWYQQTPGQGLQFLFEYFSETQRNKGNFPGRFSGRQFSNSRSEMNVSTLELGDSALYLCASRRTYDSGRRYEQYFGPGTRLTVT.

The CDR3 loop reads CASSLSRQTTDTQYF. In nucleotides, the CDR3 is TGTGCCAGCAGCTTATCGAGACAGACCACAGATACGCAGTATTTT. The rearrangement links TRBV7-9 to TRBJ2-3; D is possibly TRBD1 (5 bases). The CDR3 extends over 15 amino acids. V gave up 2 bases and J gave up 2 bases, with 11 bases separating them. CDR1 is SEHNR and CDR2 is FQNEAQ in the germline V gene (reference sequence).

The chain uses TRBV18 and TRBJ2-5; the match to TRBD2 covers 8 bases. This CDR3 has 15 residues. Per germline, CDR1 KGHSH and CDR2 LQKENI. V dropped 4 bases and J dropped 1; count of bases not matched to a gene: 5. The CDR3 nucleotides read TGTGCCAGCTCACGTAGCGGGGAGGCCCAAGAGACCCAGTACTTC. Its protein is CASSRSGEAQETQYF.